These 10 T cell receptor beta chains share one sample of origin, sequenced in a study of T cells in Graves' hyperthyroidism and ophthalmopathy. Regions amplified from RNA transcripts were the TCR beta CDR3 regions. RT-PCR in the first round (using the HTBI primer set) targeted the TCR CDR3. TCRdb used MiXCR to reprocess the multiplex PCR reads, holding one entry per CDR3 protein. The table has fewer than 550,000 distinct CDR3 sequences, 15% to 19% seen once. The sample consisted of blood. These receptors all come from a woman aged 18-30 years with Graves' hyperthyroidism.

The rearrangement joins TRBV6-2 or TRBV6-3 to TRBJ2-1; 8 nucleotides align to TRBD2. The germline CDR1 and CDR2 sequences are MNHEY and SVGEGT. CDR3 size: 11 residues. V lost 10 bases and J lost 10; bases outside the gene matches: 6. CDR3 sequence (DNA): TGTGCCACCCGGGGGGGCCGGGAGCAGTTCTTC. Protein product: CATRGGREQFF.

This clonotype was seen at least ten times. The V and J genes are TRBV27 and TRBJ2-7; 9 bases are shared with TRBD2. Looked up from germline, CDR1 is MNHEY and CDR2 is SMNVEV (reference sequence). The CDR3 loop spans 18 amino acids. V gave up 7 bases and J gave up 7 bases; unmatched junction bases: 23. CDR3 coding DNA: TGTGCCAGCAAGCGAGATCGGTTTAGCGGGGGCGGCGCTGTGGAGCAGTACTTC. The encoded protein is CASKRDRFSGGGAVEQYF.

Many counts were recorded for this clonotype. The chain is built from TRBV2 and TRBJ2-3; the match to TRBD2 covers 12 bases. The CDR3 covers 15 residues. The V gene end was trimmed by 4 bases and the J gene end by 6 bases; junction bases not matched to a gene: 5. Germline V gene sequence: CDR1 SNHLY, CDR2 FYNNEI. CDR3 region: CASSGWTSGTDTQYF. Here the CDR3 DNA reads TGTGCCAGCAGTGGTTGGACTAGCGGGACCGATACGCAGTATTTT.

J is TRBJ2-3 and V is TRBV5-4, with a tentative D call TRBD1 (6 bases). The CDR3 extends over 14 amino acids. The V and J ends lost 1 base and 4 bases respectively, with 10 bases between them. Germline CDR1 SGHNT, CDR2 YYREEE (reference sequence). The DNA of the CDR3 is TGTGCCAGCAGCTTGCCAGGGGTATCAGATACGCAGTATTTT. Residues: CASSLPGVSDTQYF.

This clonotype was counted ten times or more. The DNA of the CDR3 is TGTGCCACCAGCAGAGATACGCCCTATGGCTACACCTTC. It yields the protein CATSRDTPYGYTF. The chain combines TRBV15 with TRBJ1-2, with D hard to call. The V and J ends lost 0 bases and 4 bases respectively, with 6 bases between them. Germline CDR1 is LNHNV and CDR2 is YYDKDF (reference sequence). The CDR3 is 13 amino acids.

This clonotype showed up many times. This chain connects TRBV6-2 or TRBV6-3 to TRBJ1-2, with TRBD1 matching over 7 bases. V shed 2 bases, J shed 4 bases, and the junction held 10 bases outside the gene matches. This CDR3 has 16 residues. The germline gives CDR1 MNHEY, CDR2 SVGEGT. CDR3 in DNA: TGTGCCAGCAGTTACCACCACCTGCGACAGGGCTATGGCTACACCTTC. Its protein is CASSYHHLRQGYGYTF.

This clonotype has at least ten counts. The genes are TRBV12-3 or TRBV12-4 and TRBJ1-4, with TRBD1 matching over 10 bases. The CDR3 contains 16 residues. Trimming removed 6 bases from V and 8 bases from J; junction bases left unmatched: 12. The CDR3 sequence is CASSPDRGRGREKLFF. CDR3 coding DNA: TGTGCCAGCAGCCCTGACAGGGGGCGGGGGCGGGAAAAACTGTTTTTT.

The chain uses TRBV11-2 and TRBJ2-2, with 11 bases aligning to TRBD2. The CDR3 contains 16 residues. Looked up from germline, CDR1 is SGHAT and CDR2 is FQNNGV. The V gene end was trimmed by 6 bases and the J gene end by 5 bases; junction bases not matched to a gene: 8. CDR3 nucleotides: TGTGCCAGCAGACGTACCGGGACTAGCGGAACCGGGGAGCTGTTTTTT. Residues: CASRRTGTSGTGELFF.

There are many counts of this clonotype. The chain employs TRBV10-3 and TRBJ1-1, with D perhaps matching TRBD1 (5 bases). Germline V gene data show CDR1 as ENHRY and CDR2 as SYGVKD. The V and J ends lost 2 bases and 1 base respectively, with 8 bases between them. This CDR3 region has 14 residues. In DNA, the CDR3 is TGTGCCATCAGTGAGGCGAGGGGGAACACTGAAGCTTTCTTT. Translated, it gives CAISEARGNTEAFF.

Of note for this clonotype: One end of the junction varies from germline; a read error may be responsible. CDR3 nucleotide sequence: TGTGCCAGCAATTTAGGGGGGGGCGTTCAGCCCCAGCATTTT. Translation: CASNLGGGVQPQHF. The chain combines TRBV12-3 or TRBV12-4 with TRBJ1-5; possibly TRBD1 for D (6 bases). This CDR3 is built from 14 residues.